Sequencing of this TCR beta chain was carried out in a study of T cell responses to AZD1222 COVID-19 vaccine. Study observations and caveats: Sampling that yielded the repertoires occurred only after the peak T cell response. Reports say nearly half of spike-specific TCRs go after unmutated variant regions. Elevations in Spike-specific TCR breadth and depth followed administration of two AZD1222 doses. The donor cohort was predominantly white British with a female majority, and clonal diversity may have been underestimated.

As concerns this clone: The antigen is not known.

The CDR3 runs 16 residues. Trimming pared 4 bases from V and 0 bases from J, leaving 10 bases between. Per the germline V gene, CDR1 is SGHDN and CDR2 is FVKESK. Some clones are missing from TCRdb's copy, which holds only in-frame ones; the method was immunoSEQ multiplex PCR. This table holds roughly 120,000 clones, 80% to 90% found once. This rearrangement joins TRBV14 to TRBJ1-6; D unclear. Sequenced material: peripheral blood, taken on day 0 of MenACWY control vaccination. This receptor was identified in an adult in good health. CDR3 in DNA: TGTGCCAGCAGCCGGACCGACTTCTCCTATAATTCACCCCTCCACTTT. This codes for CASSRTDFSYNSPLHF.